The 21 T cell receptor beta chains given below trace back to one sample, sequenced in a study of T cell responses to AZD1222 COVID-19 vaccine (dated by TCRdb to the early 2020s). In light of the paper, this sample's time point label describes: baseline before first vaccination. The library came from the immunoSEQ multiplex PCR assay. The immuneACCESS repertoire file appears here via TCRdb, limited to in-frame rearrangements. These files lack a portion of the clones; in checked studies, under half of the deficit traces to unresolved V genes, and the cause of the others is not known. The table for this sample lists roughly 260,000 clones; approximately 95% of them were counted only once. The biggest ten clones account for roughly 0.5% of the sample. Sequencing was performed on peripheral blood, taken on day 0 of AZD1222 vaccination. These receptors all come from an adult in good health.

The chain uses TRBV4-1 and TRBJ1-6; D not certain. The CDR3 is 16 amino acids. V lost 4 bases and J lost 14, with 24 bases in between. CDR1 is MGHRA, CDR2 YSYEKL, per germline. The CDR3 nucleotides are TGCGCCAGCAGCCCTCCCGGCCTGGCAGACGTGGTGGCCCTCCACTTT. Translation gives CASSPPGLADVVALHF.

The genes are TRBV6-5 and TRBJ1-4; D is perhaps TRBD1 (5 bases). The V gene's germline CDR1 is MNHEY and CDR2 SVGAGI. Between the trimmed V and J ends, which lost 5 bases and 7 bases, there was a span of 14 bases. The CDR3 totals 14 residues. The CDR3, as DNA: TGTGCCAGCAGTAAGGGACGGACACTTGAAAAACTGTTTTTT. It translates to CASSKGRTLEKLFF.

This clone appeared once. The CDR3 here is CASLGFSGNTIYF. The CDR3 bases are TGTGCCAGCCTAGGATTCTCTGGAAACACCATATATTTT. The rearrangement uses TRBV25-1 and TRBJ1-3; no clear D gene. Trimming cost V 8 bases and J 0 bases, with 8 bases left between them. Germline assignment: CDR1 MGHDK and CDR2 SYGVNS. This CDR3 is built from 13 residues.

V gene TRBV4-2 combines with J gene TRBJ1-2, with 11 bases fitting TRBD1. Germline lookup yields CDR1 LGHNA and CDR2 YNFKEQ. The length of the CDR3 is 15 residues. J lost 8 bases, V lost 1 base, and 6 bases had no gene match. CDR3 DNA sequence: TGTGCCAGCAGCCAAGGAGGGACAGGGGGTCGCGGCTACACCTTC. Translated, it gives CASSQGGTGGRGYTF.

The rearrangement links TRBV2 to TRBJ2-1; D is undetermined. Trimming cost V 3 bases and J 5 bases, with 8 bases left between them. The CDR3 loop spans 13 amino acids. Looked up from germline, CDR1 is SNHLY and CDR2 is FYNNEI. The CDR3 coding sequence is TGTGCCAGCAGTGATACTGGTAACAATGAGCAGTTCTTC. Its translation: CASSDTGNNEQFF.

As DNA, the CDR3 is TGTGCCACCGCTGCGGATTGGCCTAATGAAAAACTGTTTTTT. Translated, it gives CATAADWPNEKLFF. The chain combines TRBV27 with TRBJ1-4; no clear D gene. The CDR3 runs 14 residues. Trimming took 10 bases from V and 3 from J, leaving 15 bases between them. Germline values: CDR1 MNHEY, CDR2 SMNVEV (reference sequence). Full variable domain (rest looked up from reference TRBV27 and TRBJ1-4): EAQVTQNPRYLITVTGKKLTVTCSQNMNHEYMSWYRQDPGLGLRQIYYSMNVEVTDKGDVPEGYKVSRKEKRNFPLILESPSPNQTSLYFCATAADWPNEKLFFGSGTQLSVL.

V is TRBV9 and J is TRBJ1-1, with TRBD1 matching 10 bases. Germline trimming cut 5 bases from V and 4 bases from J; bases unmatched to any gene: 5. This CDR3 has 14 residues. Germline CDR1 SGDLS, CDR2 YYNGEE. Here the CDR3 reads CASRPGQGSTEAFF. The CDR3 DNA reads TGTGCCAGCAGACCGGGACAGGGGTCCACTGAAGCTTTCTTT.

The chain links TRBV6-5 to TRBJ1-1; 9 nucleotides line up with TRBD1. CDR3 length: 13 residues. Germline trimming cut 6 bases from V and 4 bases from J; bases unmatched to any gene: 3. The germline V gene encodes CDR1 MNHEY and CDR2 SVGAGI. The CDR3 nucleotides read TGTGCCAGCAGGGAGACAGGGGGCACTGAAGCTTTCTTT. It yields the protein CASRETGGTEAFF.

The chain uses TRBV7-6 and TRBJ2-1, with 10 bases matching TRBD2. Germline lookup yields CDR1 SGHVS and CDR2 FNYEAQ. CDR3 length equals 16 residues. V lost 4 bases, J lost 0 bases, and 3 bases stayed unmatched. CDR3 nucleotide sequence: TGTGCCAGCAGCTCCTCTAGCGGGAGCTCCTACAATGAGCAGTTCTTC. This translates into CASSSSSGSSYNEQFF.

The rearrangement uses TRBV20-1 and TRBJ1-4, with 8 bases aligning to TRBD1. Trimming took 3 bases from V and 8 from J; bases not matched to a gene: 11. The germline V gene encodes CDR1 DFQATT and CDR2 SNEGSKA (reference sequence). The CDR3 runs to 15 residues. In DNA form, the CDR3 reads TGCAGTGCTAGTCGACAGGGGACGGGTTGGGAAAAACTGTTTTTT. It codes for CSASRQGTGWEKLFF.

The chain joins TRBV19 to TRBJ2-7; D may be TRBD2 (6 bases). The CDR3 covers 15 residues. Trimming took 10 bases from V and 1 from J, leaving 20 bases between them. CDR1 is LNHDA, CDR2 SQIVND, per germline (reference sequence). The CDR3 coding sequence is TGTGCCACCTCAGACAGCCGCGGGGCATCCTACGAGCAGTACTTC. It translates to CATSDSRGASYEQYF.

This chain links TRBV28 with TRBJ1-1; maybe TRBD1 (6 bases). V was shortened by 3 bases and J by 7 bases, with 12 bases between the two germline ends. From germline, CDR1 is MDHEN and CDR2 SYDVKM. There are 13 residues in the CDR3. CDR3 nucleotide sequence: TGTGCCAGCAGTTTCTCAGGGGATTTTGAAGCTTTCTTT. It codes for CASSFSGDFEAFF.

The V gene is TRBV6-6, the J gene TRBJ2-5; possibly TRBD2 for D (6 bases). Per germline, CDR1 MNHNY and CDR2 SVGAGI (reference sequence). The CDR3 loop spans 12 amino acids. Trimming took 5 bases from V and 5 from J, leaving 9 bases between them. CDR3 loop: CASSPGEETQYF. The CDR3 bases are TGTGCCAGCAGTCCGGGGGAGGAGACCCAGTACTTC.

The chain couples TRBV7-3 to TRBJ2-5, with a weak D call TRBD1 (6 bases). This CDR3 has 13 amino acids. CDR1 and CDR2 from the germline V gene are SGHTA and FQGTGA. The V gene lost 6 bases and the J gene lost 2 bases, with 10 bases spanning the gap. Here the CDR3 DNA reads TGTGCCAGCAGTCAAGGACAGCAAGAGACCCAGTACTTC. It codes for CASSQGQQETQYF.

The V call is TRBV5-4, the J call TRBJ1-3; D remains unclear. The germline V gene encodes CDR1 SGHNT and CDR2 YYREEE (reference sequence). The CDR3 spans 16 residues. V was shortened by 1 base and J by 0 bases, with 11 bases between the two germline ends. The CDR3 nucleotides read TGTGCCAGCAGCTTGTGGAGTAGCCACTCTGGAAACACCATATATTTT. Residues: CASSLWSSHSGNTIYF.

The V and J genes are TRBV5-1 and TRBJ1-4, with unresolved D. Per the germline V gene, CDR1 is SGHRS and CDR2 is YFSETQ. This CDR3 has 16 residues. The V end was cut by 0 bases, the J end by 5 bases, with 14 bases between. CDR3: CASSLEVDGQNEKLFF. DNA of the CDR3: TGCGCCAGCAGCTTGGAGGTCGATGGGCAGAATGAAAAACTGTTTTTT.

This chain uses TRBV6-5 with TRBJ2-7; possibly TRBD2 for D (7 bases). The CDR3 is 11 residues long. The germline V gene encodes CDR1 MNHEY and CDR2 SVGAGI. Trimming cost V 8 bases and J 6 bases, with 11 bases left between them. The CDR3 DNA reads as TGTGCCAGCGAGGGGGGGGCCGAGCAGTACTTC. It codes for CASEGGAEQYF.

The chain couples TRBV19 to TRBJ2-5, with 7 bases fitting TRBD2. The germline V gene has CDR1 LNHDA and CDR2 SQIVND (reference sequence). The CDR3 has 17 amino acids. The V gene end was trimmed by 4 bases and the J gene end by 2 bases; junction bases not matched to a gene: 13. CDR3 residues: CASSTTSWEGPQETQYF. The CDR3 nucleotides are TGTGCCAGTAGTACAACCTCGTGGGAGGGCCCACAAGAGACCCAGTACTTC.

This chain joins TRBV2 and TRBJ2-2; D ambiguous. CDR1 and CDR2 (germline): SNHLY, FYNNEI. The CDR3 is 15 amino acids. Trimming pared 6 bases from V and 7 bases from J, leaving 18 bases between. The CDR3 sequence is CASSYAAGRNGELFF. In DNA, the CDR3 is TGTGCCAGCAGCTATGCGGCAGGTCGTAACGGGGAGCTGTTTTTT.

The chain couples TRBV7-8 to TRBJ1-2; D perhaps matches TRBD1 (5 bases). CDR3 length equals 14 residues. Trimming took 4 bases from V and 4 from J, leaving 13 bases between them. Germline V lookup: CDR1 SGHVS, CDR2 FQNEAQ. The CDR3 here is CASSSRDVGYGYTF. In DNA, the CDR3 is TGTGCCAGCAGCTCCCGGGACGTGGGCTATGGCTACACCTTC.

The DNA for the CDR3 is TGTGCCAGCAGCTTAGGGACTAGAGGAAGGGAGCTGTTTTTT. This encodes CASSLGTRGRELFF. The rearrangement uses TRBV7-2 and TRBJ2-2; 7 bases agree with TRBD2. V lost 1 base, J lost 9 bases, and 5 bases stayed unmatched. Looked up from germline, CDR1 is SGHTA and CDR2 is FQGNSA. This CDR3 has 14 residues.